Sequencing of this T cell receptor (beta chain) was carried out in a study of T cells in Graves' hyperthyroidism and ophthalmopathy. Looking at the study overall: Peripheral blood specimens were obtained at initial diagnosis, prior to any treatment.

Researchers took RNA transcripts and amplified the TCR beta CDR3 regions from them. A set of HTBI primers served as the primers for a first-round RT-PCR of the TCR CDR3. Each CDR3 protein is one row after TCRdb ran MiXCR on the multiplex PCR reads. The table records approximately 400,000 distinct CDR3 sequences, 15% to 18% of them present only once. Study results and limitations: Within blood appeared most thyroid clonotypes that had expanded above 0.001.

The germline V gene has CDR1 SGHRS and CDR2 YFSETQ. This CDR3 is built from 12 residues. The J segment lost 11 bases and the V segment lost 4 bases, leaving 7 bases of the junction unmatched. Many counts were recorded for this clonotype. What it recognizes is unknown. This TCR derives from a woman younger than 35 with Graves' hyperthyroidism. The J gene is TRBJ2-3, the V gene TRBV5-1, with 7 bases matching TRBD2. Sequencing was carried out using blood. Here the CDR3 DNA reads TGCGCCAGCAGCCCCGATACGGGGGGGCAGTATTTT. This translates into CASSPDTGGQYF.